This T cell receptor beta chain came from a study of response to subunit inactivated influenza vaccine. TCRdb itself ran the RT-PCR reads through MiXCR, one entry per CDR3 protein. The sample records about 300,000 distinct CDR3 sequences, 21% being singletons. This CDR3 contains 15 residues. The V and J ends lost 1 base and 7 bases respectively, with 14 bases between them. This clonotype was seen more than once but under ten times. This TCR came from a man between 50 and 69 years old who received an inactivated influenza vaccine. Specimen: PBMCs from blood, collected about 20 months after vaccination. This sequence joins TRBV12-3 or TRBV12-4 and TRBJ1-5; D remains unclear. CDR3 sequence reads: CASSLDWTAMQPQHF. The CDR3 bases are TGTGCCAGCAGTTTAGATTGGACCGCGATGCAGCCCCAGCATTTT.